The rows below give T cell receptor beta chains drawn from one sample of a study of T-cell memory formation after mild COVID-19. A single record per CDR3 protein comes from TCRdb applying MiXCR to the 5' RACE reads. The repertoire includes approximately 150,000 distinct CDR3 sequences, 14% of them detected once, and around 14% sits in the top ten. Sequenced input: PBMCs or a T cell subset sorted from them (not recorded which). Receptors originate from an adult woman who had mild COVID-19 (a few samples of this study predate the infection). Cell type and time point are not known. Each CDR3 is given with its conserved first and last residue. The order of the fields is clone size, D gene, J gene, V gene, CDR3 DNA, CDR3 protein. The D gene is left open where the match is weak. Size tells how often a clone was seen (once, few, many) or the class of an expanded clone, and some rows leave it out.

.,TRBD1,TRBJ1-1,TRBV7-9,TGTGCCACCGGACAGGGCGCTGAAGCTTTCTTT,CATGQGAEAFF
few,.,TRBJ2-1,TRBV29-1,TGCAGCGGAGGGGCGGGAACCTACAATGAGCAGTTCTTC,CSGGAGTYNEQFF
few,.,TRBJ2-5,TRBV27,TGTGCCAGCAGTTTAGTCGGACGCGCACAAGAGACCCAGTACTTC,CASSLVGRAQETQYF
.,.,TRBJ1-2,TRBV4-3,TGCGCCAGCAGCCAAGATCGGAGTTTAGTGTACTATGGCTACACCTTC,CASSQDRSLVYYGYTF
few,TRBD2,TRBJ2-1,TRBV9,TGTGCCAGCAGCGTAGGCTCTAGCGGGAGCTATGAGCAGTTCTTC,CASSVGSSGSYEQFF
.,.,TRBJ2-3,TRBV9,TGTGCCAGCGGCGGGTTTTCGAAGGACACAGATACGCAGTATTTT,CASGGFSKDTDTQYF
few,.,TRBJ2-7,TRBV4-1,TGCGCCAGCAGAGGGGTAGGGGACTACGAGCAGTACTTC,CASRGVGDYEQYF
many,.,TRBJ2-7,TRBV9,TGTGCCAGCAGCGTTACGGTTGGTACGAACCCCTACGAGCAGTACTTC,CASSVTVGTNPYEQYF
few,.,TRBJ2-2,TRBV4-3,TGCGCCAGCAGCCAAGACCCCAACACCGGGGAGCTGTTTTTT,CASSQDPNTGELFF
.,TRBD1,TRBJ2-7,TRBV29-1,TGCAGCGTTGATGAGGCCGGGGACAGGGCGTGGCAGTACTTC,CSVDEAGDRAWQYF
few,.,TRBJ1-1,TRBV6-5,TGTGCCAGCAGTTACTTTTTGGGGACTGAAGCTTTCTTT,CASSYFLGTEAFF
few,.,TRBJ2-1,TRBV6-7,TGTGCCAGCAGTTCGCTAACTGCGGGCCTTTATGAGCAGTTCTTC,CASSSLTAGLYEQFF
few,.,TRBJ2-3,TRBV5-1,TGCGCCAGCAGCTTGGTTCCTCGCGGGGGCGGGGATACGCAGTATTTT,CASSLVPRGGGDTQYF
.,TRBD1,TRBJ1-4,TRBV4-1,TGCGCCAGCAGCCAAGATCAAATTGGACAGGGGGATTTGAATGAAAAACTGTTTTTT,CASSQDQIGQGDLNEKLFF
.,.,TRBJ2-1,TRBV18,TGTGCCAGCTCACCCCTAGGGGTTAGCTCCTACAATGAGCAGTTCTTC,CASSPLGVSSYNEQFF
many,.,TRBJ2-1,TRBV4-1,TGCGCCAGCAGCCAAGATTCGGGGACCATCAATGAGCAGTTCTTC,CASSQDSGTINEQFF
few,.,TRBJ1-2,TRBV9,TGTGCCAGCAGCGTAGCCCCCCAAGGGGACGGAGGCTACACCTTC,CASSVAPQGDGGYTF
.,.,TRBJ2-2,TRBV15,TGTGCCACCAGCAGAGATCTGGAGGGGGCCGGGGAGCTGTTTTTT,CATSRDLEGAGELFF
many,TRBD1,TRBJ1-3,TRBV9,TGTGCCAGCAGCGTAGACGCAGGGGGTACGGGAAACACCATATATTTT,CASSVDAGGTGNTIYF
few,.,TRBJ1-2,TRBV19,TGTGCCAGTTCAGGGCATGTGTATGGCTACACCTTC,CASSGHVYGYTF
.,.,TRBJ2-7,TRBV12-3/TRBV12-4,TGTGCCAGCAGTTTTGGTTGGGACGAGCAGTACTTC,CASSFGWDEQYF
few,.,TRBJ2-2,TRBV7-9,TGTGCCTCCATCCTGAACACCGGGGAGCTGTTTTTT,CASILNTGELFF
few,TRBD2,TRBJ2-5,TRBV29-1,TGCAGCGTCAGACTAGCGAGGGAGACCCAGTACTTC,CSVRLARETQYF
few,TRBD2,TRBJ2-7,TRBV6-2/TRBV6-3,TGTGCCAGCAGTTACTCTGGACTAGTTTACGAGCAGTACTTC,CASSYSGLVYEQYF
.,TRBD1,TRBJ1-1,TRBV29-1,TGCAGCGTTGAAAACAGGGGGTTTTACACTGAAGCTTTCTTT,CSVENRGFYTEAFF
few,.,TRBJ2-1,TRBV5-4,TGTGCCAGCAGCTTTCACAGGGACAATGAGCAGTTCTTC,CASSFHRDNEQFF
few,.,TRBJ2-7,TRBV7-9,TGTGCCAGCAGCTCACCAGAAGGACGTCAGGCCTACGAGCAGTACTTC,CASSSPEGRQAYEQYF
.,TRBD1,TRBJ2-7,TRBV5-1,TGCGCCAGCAGAGAGACCTGGGACAGGGTCCACGAGCAGTACTTC,CASRETWDRVHEQYF
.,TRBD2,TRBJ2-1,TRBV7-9,TGTGCCAGCAGCTTAGAGGCGGGAGTGGGTGGCTACAATGAGCAGTTCTTC,CASSLEAGVGGYNEQFF
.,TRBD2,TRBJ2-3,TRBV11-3,TGTGCCAGCAGCTCGCCTCGGGGGGAAAGCACAGATACGCAGTATTTT,CASSSPRGESTDTQYF
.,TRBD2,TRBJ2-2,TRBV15,TGTGCCACCAGCAGAGCTCTAGCGGGTGACACCGGGGAGCTGTTTTTT,CATSRALAGDTGELFF
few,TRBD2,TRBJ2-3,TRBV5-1,TGCGCCAGCAGCTTGCTGCCGGGACTAGCGGGGGACCTAAATCCAGATACGCAGTATTTT,CASSLLPGLAGDLNPDTQYF
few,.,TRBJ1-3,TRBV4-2,TGTGCCAGCAGCCAAGATAGGAACGCTCGAAACACCATATATTTT,CASSQDRNARNTIYF
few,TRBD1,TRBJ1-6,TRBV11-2,TGTGCCAGCAGCTCGCCGCAGACAGGGTATAATTCACCCCTCCACTTT,CASSSPQTGYNSPLHF
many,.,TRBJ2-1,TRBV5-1,TGCGCCAGCAGCCCGACTCACAATGAGCAGTTCTTC,CASSPTHNEQFF
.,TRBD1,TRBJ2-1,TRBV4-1,TGCGCCAGCATCCAAGTCGGGGACAGGGCTCAGTTC,CASIQVGDRAQF
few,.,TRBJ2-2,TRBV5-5,TGTGCCAGCAGCTTGTGGGGGTCGAACACCGGGGAGCTGTTTTTT,CASSLWGSNTGELFF
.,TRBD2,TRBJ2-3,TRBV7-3,TGTGCCAGCAGACCCGGGGGGGCCGGCACAGATACGCAGTATTTT,CASRPGGAGTDTQYF
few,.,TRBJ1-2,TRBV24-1,TGTGCCACCAGCACCACCCGACAGACTAACTATGGCTACACCTTC,CATSTTRQTNYGYTF
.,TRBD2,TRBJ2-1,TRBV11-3,TGTGCCAGCAGCCCTAGGACTAGCGTCCTATACAATGAGCAGTTCTTC,CASSPRTSVLYNEQFF
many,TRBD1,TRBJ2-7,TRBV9,TGTGCCAGCAGCGCACCACGCGCGGGACAGGGGGCATACGAGCAGTACTTC,CASSAPRAGQGAYEQYF
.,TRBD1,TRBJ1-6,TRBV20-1,TGCAGTGCGAGCGGACAGGCCAATTCACCCCTCCACTTT,CSASGQANSPLHF
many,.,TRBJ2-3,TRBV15,TGTGCCACCAGGCTTAGGAGCACAGATACGCAGTATTTT,CATRLRSTDTQYF
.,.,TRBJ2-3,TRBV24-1,TGTGCCACCGCCTTTGACGGGGGAGACGGCACAGATACGCAGTATTTT,CATAFDGGDGTDTQYF
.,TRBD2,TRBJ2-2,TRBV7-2,TGTGCCAGCAGCTTAGAGGGACTAGTGAACACCGGGGAGCTGTTTTTT,CASSLEGLVNTGELFF
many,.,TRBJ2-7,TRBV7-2,TGTGCCAGCAGCGCCGCCTACGAGCAGTACTTC,CASSAAYEQYF
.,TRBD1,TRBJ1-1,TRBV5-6,TGTGCCAGCAGCTTGGTTGGGACAGGGGACACTGAAGCTTTCTTT,CASSLVGTGDTEAFF
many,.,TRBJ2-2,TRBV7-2,TGTGCCAGCAGCACGATGGGCCTTCGTGGCTTACTGTCGGGGGCCGGGGAGCTGTTTTTT,CASSTMGLRGLLSGAGELFF
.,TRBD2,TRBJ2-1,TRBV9,TGTGCCAGCAGCCCAGACGGGGGGGATTTCTACAATGAGCAGTTCTTC,CASSPDGGDFYNEQFF
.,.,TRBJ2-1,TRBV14,TGTGCCAGCAGCCAAGATCTATGGGGAATTGAGCAGTTCTTC,CASSQDLWGIEQFF
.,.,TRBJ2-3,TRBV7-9,TGTGCCAGCAGCTCCGGGGCTTCCGAGAATACGCAGTATTTT,CASSSGASENTQYF
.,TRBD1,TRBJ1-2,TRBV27,TGTGCCAGCAGTCCAACTGGGACAGGGCCGATCTATGGCTACACCTTC,CASSPTGTGPIYGYTF
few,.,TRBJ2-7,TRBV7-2,TGTGCCAGCAGCTTGTACGCCTACGAGCAGTACTTC,CASSLYAYEQYF
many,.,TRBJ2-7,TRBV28,TGTGCCAGCAGTAAATCGGACGGGTACGAGCAGTACTTC,CASSKSDGYEQYF
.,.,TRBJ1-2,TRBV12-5,TGTGCTAGTGGGAGGGGGAGGAATGGCTACACCTTC,CASGRGRNGYTF
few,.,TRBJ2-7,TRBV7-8,TGTGCCAGCAGCTTACATTCCTACTACGAGCAGTACTTC,CASSLHSYYEQYF
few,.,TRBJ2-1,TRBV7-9,TGTGCCAGCAGCTTTGGGGGAACCAATGAGCAGTTCTTC,CASSFGGTNEQFF